A single sample gave rise to the 25 T cell receptor beta chains below, sequenced in a study of Tregs in tolerant kidney transplant recipients. Sequencing was performed with immunoSEQ multiplex PCR; in TCRdb, only in-frame clones are kept and a portion is missing. This repertoire shows 100,000 to 130,000 clones, around 87% found once; its top ten account for 0.34%. This sample comprised CD4+ T cells from blood, obtained before the transplant. The source of these receptors is a human donor who received a combined kidney and bone marrow transplant.

The rearrangement uses TRBV5-4 and TRBJ2-1, with 13 bases that match TRBD2. Unmatched junction bases numbered 7, after V lost 5 bases and J lost 2 bases. The CDR3 contains 17 residues. Germline lookup yields CDR1 SGHNT and CDR2 YYREEE (reference sequence). In DNA, the CDR3 is TGTGCCAGCAGACCTACTAGCGGGGGGGAAACCTACAATGAGCAGTTCTTC. Its protein product is CASRPTSGGETYNEQFF.

Here the CDR3 reads CASSLRGYGGYTF. CDR3 sequence (DNA): TGTGCCAGCAGCTTAAGAGGGTACGGCGGCTACACCTTC. This chain uses TRBV7-2 with TRBJ1-2; D is unresolved. V gave up 2 bases and J gave up 8 bases, with 12 bases separating them. The CDR3 has 13 amino acids. Germline CDR1 SGHTA, CDR2 FQGNSA. The variable domain in full, with the rest retrieved from reference TRBV7-2 and TRBJ1-2, is GAGVSQSPSNKVTEKGKDVELRCDPISGHTALYWYRQSLGQGLEFLIYFQGNSAPDKSGLPSDRFSAERTGGSVSTLTIQRTQQEDSAVYLCASSLRGYGGYTFGSGTRLTVV.

The V call is TRBV5-1, the J call TRBJ1-1; 12 bases align to TRBD1. CDR1 is SGHRS and CDR2 is YFSETQ in the germline V gene. The CDR3 runs to 17 residues. The V segment lost 0 bases and the J segment 0 bases; nucleotides outside the gene matches: 3. This CDR3 reads CASSLDGTGGLNTEAFF. In DNA, the CDR3 is TGCGCCAGCAGCTTGGACGGGACAGGGGGCCTGAACACTGAAGCTTTCTTT. The variable domain in full, completed from reference TRBV5-1 and TRBJ1-1, reads KAGVTQTPRYLIKTRGQQVTLSCSPISGHRSVSWYQQTPGQGLQFLFEYFSETQRNKGNFPGRFSGRQFSNSRSEMNVSTLELGDSALYLCASSLDGTGGLNTEAFFGQGTRLTVV.

J is TRBJ1-2 and V is TRBV6-6, with D possibly being TRBD1 (5 bases). The germline V gene has CDR1 MNHNY and CDR2 SVGAGI (reference sequence). This CDR3 region has 13 residues. Between the trimmed V and J ends, which lost 5 bases and 0 bases, there was a span of 7 bases. CDR3 nucleotide sequence: TGTGCCAGCAGTGACAGCCCTAACTATGGCTACACCTTC. Amino acid sequence: CASSDSPNYGYTF.

The chain is built from TRBV5-4 and TRBJ1-6, with TRBD1 matching 7 bases. This CDR3 comprises 17 residues. Trimming took 1 base from V and 8 from J; bases not matched to a gene: 12. Looked up from germline, CDR1 is SGHNT and CDR2 is YYREEE (reference sequence). The CDR3 bases are TGTGCCAGCAGCTTGCAAAAAAATACAGGGGTATATTCACCCCTCCACTTT. This gives the protein CASSLQKNTGVYSPLHF.

The V call is TRBV2, the J call TRBJ2-3, with 9 positions matching TRBD2. The junction had 10 bases not matched to a gene; V was cut back by 7 bases and J by 5 bases. The CDR3 is made up of 15 amino acids. The V gene's germline CDR1 is SNHLY and CDR2 FYNNEI. CDR3 in DNA: TGTGCCAGCAAGGGAGGCGGGGGGGCCGTAGATACGCAGTATTTT. Its translation is CASKGGGGAVDTQYF.

V and J are TRBV11-2 and TRBJ2-4; 9 positions agree with TRBD2. Germline-derived CDR1 and CDR2 are SGHAT and FQNNGV. The CDR3 length is 16 residues. V was pared by 5 bases and J by 5 bases, with 10 bases of the junction left unmatched. The CDR3 here is CASSRFSGSGQNIQYF. The CDR3 DNA sequence: TGTGCCAGCAGCCGGTTTAGCGGGAGCGGGCAAAACATTCAGTACTTC.

The rearrangement links TRBV6-5 to TRBJ2-7; TRBD1 might be the D (5 bases). The CDR3 has 12 residues. Germline loops: CDR1 MNHEY, CDR2 SVGAGI. Trimming cost V 6 bases and J 6 bases, with 12 bases left between them. CDR3 sequence (DNA): TGTGCCAGCAGAGCAGGGATGGCCGAGCAGTACTTC. Translated: CASRAGMAEQYF.

J is TRBJ2-7 and V is TRBV6-5; TRBD1 matches at 8 bases. The CDR3 is 15 amino acids. The trim removed 6 bases at V and 0 bases at J, leaving 7 bases unmatched. CDR1 is MNHEY and CDR2 is SVGAGI in the germline V gene. This CDR3 is CASRGQGVSSYEQYF. DNA for the CDR3: TGTGCCAGCAGAGGACAGGGCGTAAGCTCCTACGAGCAGTACTTC.

This CDR3 reads CASSPPPGLAGVVYEQYF. The CDR3 DNA reads as TGTGCCAGCAGCCCGCCACCGGGACTAGCGGGAGTAGTGTACGAGCAGTACTTC. This rearrangement joins TRBV7-2 to TRBJ2-7, with 14 bases aligning to TRBD2. With V trimmed by 5 bases and J by 4 bases, 13 bases remained unmatched. The CDR3 runs 18 residues. Germline V lookup: CDR1 SGHTA, CDR2 FQGNSA. Full variable domain (remainder filled in from reference TRBV7-2 and TRBJ2-7): GAGVSQSPSNKVTEKGKDVELRCDPISGHTALYWYRQSLGQGLEFLIYFQGNSAPDKSGLPSDRFSAERTGGSVSTLTIQRTQQEDSAVYLCASSPPPGLAGVVYEQYFGPGTRLTVT.

V is TRBV5-1 and J is TRBJ1-4; 7 bases map to TRBD1. The CDR3 contains 15 residues. Trimming took 2 bases from V and 3 from J; bases not matched to a gene: 4. Germline V gives CDR1 SGHRS, CDR2 YFSETQ. This CDR3 is CASSFRTGANEKLFF. The CDR3 region has the DNA TGCGCCAGCAGCTTTCGGACAGGTGCTAATGAAAAACTGTTTTTT.

The chain links TRBV11-2 to TRBJ1-4, with 7 bases identical to TRBD1. CDR3 length equals 14 residues. The J segment lost 6 bases and the V segment lost 4 bases, leaving 5 bases of the junction unmatched. From germline, CDR1 is SGHAT and CDR2 FQNNGV. CDR3: CASSSMTGHEKLFF. The CDR3 region has the DNA TGTGCCAGCAGCTCGATGACAGGGCATGAAAAACTGTTTTTT.

This clone was recorded once. This sequence joins TRBV18 and TRBJ2-3; no definite D call. V was clipped by 5 bases and J by 0 bases, with 9 bases between them. Germline assignment: CDR1 KGHSH and CDR2 LQKENI. The CDR3 sequence is 14 residues long. CDR3 sequence reads: CASSYSSSTDTQYF. The CDR3 DNA follows: TGTGCCAGCTCATATTCGAGTAGCACAGATACGCAGTATTTT.

The rearrangement uses TRBV18 and TRBJ1-1, with D perhaps matching TRBD1 (5 bases). Germline values: CDR1 KGHSH, CDR2 LQKENI. The CDR3 runs 14 residues. Trimming removed 3 bases at V and 1 base at J, with 9 bases between. The CDR3 protein is CASSPGGQNTEAFF. The CDR3 DNA reads TGTGCCAGCTCACCGGGTGGACAGAACACTGAAGCTTTCTTT. Supplemented by reference TRBV18 and TRBJ1-1, the full variable domain reads NAGVMQNPRHLVRRRGQEARLRCSPMKGHSHVYWYRQLPEEGLKFMVYLQKENIIDESGMPKERFSAEFPKEGPSILRIQQVVRGDSAAYFCASSPGGQNTEAFFGQGTRLTVV.

V usage is TRBV30 and J usage is TRBJ2-1; a weak D match, TRBD2 (5 bases). Trimming took 0 bases from V and 4 from J, leaving 7 bases between them. Germline CDR1 and CDR2: GTSNPN and SVGIG (reference sequence). This CDR3 comprises 13 residues. Here the CDR3 reads CAWSVGGYNEQFF. CDR3 nucleotides: TGTGCCTGGAGTGTGGGCGGGTACAATGAGCAGTTCTTC.

This clone showed up just once. The chain joins TRBV5-6 to TRBJ2-2, with 11 bases lining up with TRBD2. The CDR3 covers 17 residues. Germline V lookup: CDR1 SGHDT, CDR2 YYEEEE. Unmatched junction bases numbered 7, after V lost 0 bases and J lost 6 bases. Written as DNA, the CDR3 is TGTGCCAGCAGCTTGGTCCGGACTAGCGGGTACTCCGGGGAGCTGTTTTTT. It codes for CASSLVRTSGYSGELFF.

The V call is TRBV15, the J call TRBJ2-3; 7 bases align to TRBD2. The ends lost 1 base at V and 2 bases at J; junction bases unmatched: 3. This CDR3 is built from 15 residues. Germline V CDR1 and CDR2: LNHNV, YYDKDF (reference sequence). The chain's CDR3 is CATSRGGGTTDTQYF. CDR3 coding DNA: TGTGCCACCAGCAGAGGGGGGGGTACCACAGATACGCAGTATTTT.

The chain is built from TRBV7-9 and TRBJ2-7; the match to TRBD2 covers 13 bases. Per germline, CDR1 SEHNR and CDR2 FQNEAQ (reference sequence). The CDR3 covers 15 residues. V was pared by 5 bases and J by 1 base, with 2 bases of the junction left unmatched. CDR3 region: CASSRGLAGSYEQYF. Written as DNA, the CDR3 is TGTGCCAGCAGCCGGGGACTAGCGGGATCCTACGAGCAGTACTTC. Full variable domain (missing parts from reference TRBV7-9 and TRBJ2-7): DTGVSQNPRHKITKRGQNVTFRCDPISEHNRLYWYRQTLGQGPEFLTYFQNEAQLEKSRLLSDRFSAERPKGSFSTLEIQRTEQGDSAMYLCASSRGLAGSYEQYFGPGTRLTVT.

The V call is TRBV2, the J call TRBJ1-5; TRBD1 matches at 7 bases. The CDR3 totals 14 residues. The ends lost 2 bases at V and 4 bases at J; junction bases unmatched: 2. Germline CDR1 and CDR2: SNHLY and FYNNEI. The CDR3 coding sequence is TGTGCCAGCAGTGAAAAGGGACAGAATCAGCCCCAGCATTTT. Translation gives CASSEKGQNQPQHF.

The chain couples TRBV5-4 to TRBJ1-3; D is possibly TRBD1 (6 bases). V shed 2 bases and J shed 2 bases, with 8 bases lying between them. The CDR3 is made up of 14 amino acids. Germline loops: CDR1 SGHNT, CDR2 YYREEE (reference sequence). In nucleotides, the CDR3 is TGTGCCAGCAGCTTCCAGGGGACTGGAAACACCATATATTTT. Its translation is CASSFQGTGNTIYF.

The chain is built from TRBV5-4 and TRBJ2-1; maybe TRBD2 (6 bases). V gave up 0 bases and J gave up 5 bases, with 12 bases separating them. The CDR3 is made up of 15 amino acids. The germline V gene encodes CDR1 SGHNT and CDR2 YYREEE (reference sequence). CDR3: CASSLGGRRDNEQFF. In DNA form, the CDR3 reads TGTGCCAGCAGCTTGGGAGGGAGGCGCGACAATGAGCAGTTCTTC.

The chain employs TRBV28 and TRBJ1-1; D may be TRBD1 (5 bases). Per germline, CDR1 MDHEN and CDR2 SYDVKM. The CDR3 length is 14 residues. The ends were cut back, 2 bases at V and 1 base at J, with 8 bases in the middle. The CDR3: CASSLQGSNTEAFF. The CDR3 DNA sequence: TGTGCCAGCAGTTTACAGGGTTCGAACACTGAAGCTTTCTTT.

CDR3 protein: CSARQGQGYTF. The CDR3 DNA reads as TGCAGTGCTAGACAGGGGCAAGGCTACACCTTC. The chain has TRBV20-1 and TRBJ1-2, with a possible D match to TRBD1 (6 bases). V lost 2 bases, J lost 8 bases, and 9 bases lay in between. CDR3 size: 11 residues. Germline V gives CDR1 DFQATT, CDR2 SNEGSKA (reference sequence).

V usage is TRBV5-1 and J usage is TRBJ2-2; TRBD1 aligns across 8 bases. Germline trimming cut 5 bases from V and 5 bases from J; bases unmatched to any gene: 8. CDR3 length: 15 amino acids. CDR1 is SGHRS, CDR2 YFSETQ, per germline. The CDR3 loop reads CASRAPGQGTGELFF. The CDR3 region has the DNA TGCGCCAGCAGAGCCCCCGGACAGGGTACCGGGGAGCTGTTTTTT. Together with reference TRBV5-1 and TRBJ2-2, the CDR3 gives the full variable domain: KAGVTQTPRYLIKTRGQQVTLSCSPISGHRSVSWYQQTPGQGLQFLFEYFSETQRNKGNFPGRFSGRQFSNSRSEMNVSTLELGDSALYLCASRAPGQGTGELFFGEGSRLTVL.

This chain links TRBV7-9 with TRBJ1-1; D might be TRBD1 (5 bases). V dropped 5 bases and J dropped 4 bases, with 17 bases sitting between them. Germline-derived CDR1 and CDR2 are SEHNR and FQNEAQ (reference sequence). This CDR3 comprises 15 residues. CDR3 loop: CASSLYGGGGTEAFF. DNA of the CDR3: TGTGCCAGCAGCCTATACGGGGGGGGTGGCACTGAAGCTTTCTTT. Full variable domain (remainder filled in from reference TRBV7-9 and TRBJ1-1): DTGVSQNPRHKITKRGQNVTFRCDPISEHNRLYWYRQTLGQGPEFLTYFQNEAQLEKSRLLSDRFSAERPKGSFSTLEIQRTEQGDSAMYLCASSLYGGGGTEAFFGQGTRLTVV.